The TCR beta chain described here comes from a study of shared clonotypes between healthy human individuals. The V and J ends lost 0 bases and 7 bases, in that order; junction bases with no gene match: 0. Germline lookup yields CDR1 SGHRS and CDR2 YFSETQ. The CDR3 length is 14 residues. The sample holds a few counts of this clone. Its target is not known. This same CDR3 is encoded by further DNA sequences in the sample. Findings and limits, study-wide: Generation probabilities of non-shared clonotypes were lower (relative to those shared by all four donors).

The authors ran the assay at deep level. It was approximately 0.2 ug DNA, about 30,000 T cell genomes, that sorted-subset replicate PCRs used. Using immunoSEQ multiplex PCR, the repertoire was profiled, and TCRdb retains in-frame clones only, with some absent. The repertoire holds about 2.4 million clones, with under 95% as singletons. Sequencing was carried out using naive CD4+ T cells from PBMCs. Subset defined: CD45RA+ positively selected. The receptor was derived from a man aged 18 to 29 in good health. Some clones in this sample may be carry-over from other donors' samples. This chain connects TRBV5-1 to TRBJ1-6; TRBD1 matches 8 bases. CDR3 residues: CASSLGQGNSPLHF. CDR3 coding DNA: TGCGCCAGCAGCTTGGGACAGGGGAATTCACCCCTCCACTTT.